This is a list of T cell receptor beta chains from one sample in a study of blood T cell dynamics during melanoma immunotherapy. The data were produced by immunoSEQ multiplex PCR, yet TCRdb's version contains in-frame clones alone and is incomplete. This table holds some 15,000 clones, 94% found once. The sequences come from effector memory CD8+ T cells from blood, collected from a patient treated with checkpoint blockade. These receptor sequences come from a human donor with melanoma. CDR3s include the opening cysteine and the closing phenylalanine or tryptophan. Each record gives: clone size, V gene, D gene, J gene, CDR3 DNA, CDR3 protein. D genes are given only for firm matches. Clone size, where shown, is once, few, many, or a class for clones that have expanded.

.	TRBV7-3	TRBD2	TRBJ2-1	TGTGCCAGCAGCTTACACCCGGGACTAGCGGGAGGTGAGCAGTTCTTC	CASSLHPGLAGGEQFF
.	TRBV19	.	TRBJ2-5	TGTGCCAGTAGTATCGGTGAGGGAGAAGAGACCCAGTACTTC	CASSIGEGEETQYF
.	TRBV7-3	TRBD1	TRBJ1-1	TGTGCCAGCAGCTTAAGTCCAGGGGGCAAAACTGAAGCTTTCTTT	CASSLSPGGKTEAFF
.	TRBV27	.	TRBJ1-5	TGTGCCACAGGCGACAATCAGCCCCAGCATTTT	CATGDNQPQHF
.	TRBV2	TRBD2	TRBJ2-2	TGTGCCAGCAGTTATCGGACTAGCGGGGTGGCGAACACCGGGGAGCTGTTTTTT	CASSYRTSGVANTGELFF
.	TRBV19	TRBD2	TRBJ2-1	TGTGCCAGTAGTATGTGGCTAGCGGGAGAAATTGAGGGGTACAATGAGCAGTTCTTC	CASSMWLAGEIEGYNEQFF
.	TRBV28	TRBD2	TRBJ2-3	TGTGCCAGCAGTTTATCATCTAGCGGGAGGGTGGTTGGCACAGATACGCAGTATTTT	CASSLSSSGRVVGTDTQYF
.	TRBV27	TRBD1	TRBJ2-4	TGTGCCAGCAGCCAGGGGGCGCAAAAAAACATTCAGTACTTC	CASSQGAQKNIQYF
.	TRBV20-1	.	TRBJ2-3	TGCAGTGCGGGCGATACGCAGTATTTT	CSAGDTQYF
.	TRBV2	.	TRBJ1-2	TGTGCCAGCAGTGAAAATGGGTTTGTCGGCTACACCTTC	CASSENGFVGYTF
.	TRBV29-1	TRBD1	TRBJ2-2	TGCAGCGTTTTCGGGACAGGGTGGCCCGGGGAGCTGTTTTTT	CSVFGTGWPGELFF
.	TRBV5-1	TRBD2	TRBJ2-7	TGCGCCAGCAGCTCGGGGGGAGGTAACTACGAGCAGTACTTC	CASSSGGGNYEQYF
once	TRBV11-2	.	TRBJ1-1	TGTGCCAGCTCAGACCCACCGAACACTGAAGCTTTCTTT	CASSDPPNTEAFF
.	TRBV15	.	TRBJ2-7	TGTGCCACCAGCAGAGAAACCTACGAGCAGTACTTC	CATSRETYEQYF
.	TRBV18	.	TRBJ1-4	TGTGCCAGCTCACCACCTAGGACCGGGACGCGAGGTGAAAAACTGTTTTTT	CASSPPRTGTRGEKLFF
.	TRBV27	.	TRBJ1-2	TGTGCCAGCAGTTTATCTGCCTTGGGCTATGGCTACACCTTC	CASSLSALGYGYTF
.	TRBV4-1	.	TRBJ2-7	TGCGCCAGCAGCCAAGTACGGAATTCTCGTATCTACGAGCAGTACTTC	CASSQVRNSRIYEQYF
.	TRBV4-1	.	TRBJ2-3	TGCGCCAGCAGCCACGCTAACCCAGATACGCAGTATTTT	CASSHANPDTQYF
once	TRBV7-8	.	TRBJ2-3	TGTGCCAGCAGCAACCGGGCCTACACGCAGTATTTT	CASSNRAYTQYF
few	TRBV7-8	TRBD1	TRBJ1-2	TGTGCCAGCAGCTCCCTGGGCCAGACAGGGAACTATGGCTACACCTTC	CASSSLGQTGNYGYTF
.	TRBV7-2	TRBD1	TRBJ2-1	TGTGCCAGCAGCTCGCCCCGACAGGGGGCTTGGACGAATGAGCAGTTCTTC	CASSSPRQGAWTNEQFF
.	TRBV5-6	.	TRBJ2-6	TGTGCCAGCAGCCGACAGTTCTCTGGGGCCAACGTCCTGACTTTC	CASSRQFSGANVLTF
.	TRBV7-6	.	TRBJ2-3	TGTGCCAGCAGCTTAGCTGCGGGGAGCTCCACAGATACGCAGTATTTT	CASSLAAGSSTDTQYF
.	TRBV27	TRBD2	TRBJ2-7	TGTGCCAGCAGTTTTGGGACTAGTTTCGAGCAGTACTTC	CASSFGTSFEQYF
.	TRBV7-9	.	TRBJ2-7	TGTGCCAGCAGCTTTGGAGGCGGACAGTGGTACGAGCAGTACTTC	CASSFGGGQWYEQYF
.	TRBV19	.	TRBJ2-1	TGTGCCAGTAGTATAGTACAAGCGGCTTACAATGAGCAGTTCTTC	CASSIVQAAYNEQFF
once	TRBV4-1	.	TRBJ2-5	TGCGCCAGCAGCCACCCCGCCAGGGGGGCTCAAGAGACCCAGTACTTC	CASSHPARGAQETQYF
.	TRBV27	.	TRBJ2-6	TGTGCCAGCACCCACGGGGCCTCTGGGGCCAACGTCCTGACTTTC	CASTHGASGANVLTF
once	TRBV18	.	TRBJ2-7	TGTGCCAGCTCACCAAACCGCCGGGACGGCACTTCTCTAACCGGCTACGAGCAGTACTTC	CASSPNRRDGTSLTGYEQYF
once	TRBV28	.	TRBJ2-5	TGTGCCAGCAGCCCGGGCACCCTTGGAGAGACCCAGTACTTC	CASSPGTLGETQYF
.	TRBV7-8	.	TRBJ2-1	TGTGCCAGCAGCTCCGTGTCGGATGAGCAGTTCTTC	CASSSVSDEQFF
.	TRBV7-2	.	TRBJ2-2	TGTGCCAGCACCAAGTCAGTTGAGATCGCCGGGGAGCTGTTTTTT	CASTKSVEIAGELFF
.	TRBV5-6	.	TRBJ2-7	TGTGCCAGCAGCCCGAGGGTATTTCCCTACGAGCAGTACTTC	CASSPRVFPYEQYF
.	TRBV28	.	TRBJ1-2	TGTGCCAGCAGTGATACTGGCTATGGCTACACCTTC	CASSDTGYGYTF
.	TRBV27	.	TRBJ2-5	TGTGCCAGCAGTTTCCGAGAGACCCAGTACTTC	CASSFRETQYF
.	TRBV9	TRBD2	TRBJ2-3	TGTGCCAGCAGCGTAGAAGGTAGCGGGAGCACAGATACGCAGTATTTT	CASSVEGSGSTDTQYF
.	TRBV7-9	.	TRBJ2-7	TGTGCCAGCAGCGAAGGGCGGTGGCGCGAGCAGTACTTC	CASSEGRWREQYF
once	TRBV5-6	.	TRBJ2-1	TGTGCCAGCAGCTTGGGGGTCTATCTGAATGAGCAGTTCTTC	CASSLGVYLNEQFF